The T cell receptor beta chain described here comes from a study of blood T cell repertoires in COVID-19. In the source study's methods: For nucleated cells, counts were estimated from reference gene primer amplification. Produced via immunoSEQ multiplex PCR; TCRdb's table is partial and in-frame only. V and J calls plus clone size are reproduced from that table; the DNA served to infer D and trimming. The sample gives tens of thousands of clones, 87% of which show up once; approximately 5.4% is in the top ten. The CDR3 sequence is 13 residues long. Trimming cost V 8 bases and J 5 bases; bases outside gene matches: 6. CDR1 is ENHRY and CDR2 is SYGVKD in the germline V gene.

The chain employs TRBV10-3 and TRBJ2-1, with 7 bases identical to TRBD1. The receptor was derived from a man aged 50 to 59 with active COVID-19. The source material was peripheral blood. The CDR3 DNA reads TGTGCCATCGAAACAGGGGTGGACAATGAGCAGTTCTTC. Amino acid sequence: CAIETGVDNEQFF.